The present T cell receptor beta chain was sequenced within a study of identical twins. A note on this clonotype: Its antigen is not identified.

Study conclusions and caveats: Models underestimated how often monozygotic twins shared out-of-frame TCR alpha. Weaker excess twin sharing was observed in beta out-of-frame sequences. Invariant T cells like MAIT and iNKT could partly confound the zero-insertion analyses.

Everyone who gave samples was a healthy Caucasian. This CDR3 is built from 11 residues. The V end lost 8 bases, the J end lost 5 bases, and 9 bases lay between the germline ends. CDR1 is SNHLY and CDR2 is FYNNEI in the germline V gene. TCRdb ran MiXCR on the 5' RACE reads and lists one entry per CDR3 protein. The sample lists 1.5 million to 2 million distinct CDR3 sequences; less than 40% were seen once. This sequence joins TRBV2 and TRBJ2-5; D is perhaps TRBD2 (5 bases). The specimen sequenced was cord blood. The origin of this receptor is a newborn girl in good health. This CDR3 reads CASRRGETQYF. CDR3 in DNA: TGTGCCAGCCGGAGAGGGGAGACCCAGTACTTC.